This T cell receptor (beta chain) was captured by sequencing in a study of T cells in Graves' hyperthyroidism and ophthalmopathy. Study outcomes and limitations: Ophthalmopathy, which appeared later, was predicted by the model a median approximately 6.7 months before onset.

Clinical symptoms, serum thyroxine, TRAb, thyroid ultrasound and orbital computed tomography established diagnosis. The CDR3 regions of TCR beta were amplified from RNA transcripts. TCR CDR3 regions were first amplified by RT-PCR with HTBI primers. One entry per CDR3 protein results from TCRdb running MiXCR on the multiplex PCR reads. The sample lists fewer than 900,000 distinct CDR3 sequences, over 15% occurring once. This clonotype was picked up a small number of times. Its antigen remains unidentified. V was clipped by 5 bases and J by 4 bases; unmatched bases: 9. The germline V gene has CDR1 MDHEN and CDR2 SYDVKM. The CDR3 sequence is 16 residues long.

Sequencing input: blood. This chain uses TRBV28 with TRBJ2-1; 9 nucleotides match TRBD1. This clonotype was obtained from a man between 18 and 35 years old with Graves' hyperthyroidism. As DNA, the CDR3 is TGTGCCAGCAGTGTTCTTACAGGGGGCTTGTACAATGAGCAGTTCTTC. As protein: CASSVLTGGLYNEQFF.